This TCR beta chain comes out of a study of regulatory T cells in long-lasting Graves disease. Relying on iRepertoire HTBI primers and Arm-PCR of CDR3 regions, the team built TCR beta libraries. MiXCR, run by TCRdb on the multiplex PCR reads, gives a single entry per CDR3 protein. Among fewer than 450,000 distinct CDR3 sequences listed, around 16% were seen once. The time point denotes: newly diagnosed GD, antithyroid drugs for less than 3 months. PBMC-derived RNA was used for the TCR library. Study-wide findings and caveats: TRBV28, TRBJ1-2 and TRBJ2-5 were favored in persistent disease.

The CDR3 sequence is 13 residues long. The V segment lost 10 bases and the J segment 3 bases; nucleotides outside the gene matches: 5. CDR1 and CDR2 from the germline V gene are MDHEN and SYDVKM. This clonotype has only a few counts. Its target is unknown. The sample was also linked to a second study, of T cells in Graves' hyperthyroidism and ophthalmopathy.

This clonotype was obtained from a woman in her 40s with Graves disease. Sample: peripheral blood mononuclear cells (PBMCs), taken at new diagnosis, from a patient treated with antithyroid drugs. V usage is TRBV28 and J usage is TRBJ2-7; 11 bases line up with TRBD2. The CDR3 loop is CATLAGGLYEQYF. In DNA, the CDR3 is TGTGCCACGTTAGCGGGAGGGCTCTACGAGCAGTACTTC. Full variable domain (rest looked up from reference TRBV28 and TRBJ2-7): DVKVTQSSRYLVKRTGEKVFLECVQDMDHENMFWYRQDPGLGLRLIYFSYDVKMKEKGDIPEGYSVSREKKERFSLILESASTNQTSMYLCATLAGGLYEQYFGPGTRLTVT.